This TCR beta chain was profiled in a study of blood T cell repertoires in COVID-19. Study-wide context: From T cells, B-cell-depleted T cells, or PBMCs came the material, which was cDNA or gDNA.

Trimming took 3 bases from V and 4 from J, leaving 12 bases between them. This CDR3 comprises 14 residues. Germline CDR1 is LNHDA and CDR2 is SQIVND (reference sequence). The authors' processing: Amplification with reference gene primers provided the estimates of nucleated cell counts. Profiled with immunoSEQ multiplex PCR; TCRdb holds only in-frame clones, not every one. D and trimming come from the DNA, and the V and J calls and clone size come from that table. This sample has more than 35,000 clones, with roughly nine tenths found just once. The chain links TRBV19 to TRBJ2-5, with D perhaps TRBD2 (5 bases). The sample was peripheral blood. The sequence derives from a man aged 25-45 years with active or convalescent COVID-19. The CDR3 sequence: CASSIDAEGETQYF. The DNA for the CDR3 is TGTGCCAGTAGTATTGACGCCGAGGGAGAGACCCAGTACTTC.